This T cell receptor beta chain was identified in a study of T-cell memory formation after mild COVID-19. The CDR3 consists of 16 residues. The germline CDR1 and CDR2 sequences are MNHEY and SMNVEV (reference sequence). V lost 6 bases to trimming and J lost 5 bases, with 20 bases between them. TCRdb re-called the 5' RACE reads with MiXCR, one entry per CDR3 protein. The data contain roughly 480,000 distinct CDR3 sequences, around 27% of them singletons. This TCR derives from an adult woman who had mild COVID-19 (a few samples of this study predate the infection). Cell type and time point are not known. Sequencing input: PBMCs or a T cell subset sorted from them (not recorded which). The rearrangement joins TRBV27 to TRBJ2-1, with D perhaps TRBD2 (6 bases). This CDR3 reads CASSVEGLAINNEQFF. The CDR3 coding sequence is TGTGCCAGCAGCGTTGAAGGGCTAGCGATAAACAATGAGCAGTTCTTC.